This T cell receptor (beta chain) was profiled in a study of T-cell reconstitution after alpha-beta-depleted transplantation in children. It was with unique molecular identifiers that the TCRbeta library was prepared. TCRdb ran MiXCR on the PCR reads and lists one entry per CDR3 protein. In the table there are some 390,000 distinct CDR3 sequences, about 20% of which are singletons. The table lists this clonotype with a few counts. The origin of this receptor is a human donor who donated a stem cell graft to a child with acute myeloid leukemia. Specimen: PBMCs from the stem cell graft donor, collected from the stem cell graft.

The CDR3 region has the DNA TGTGCCACCAGCGGGACTAGCGGAAACAATGAGCAGTTCTTC. The encoded protein is CATSGTSGNNEQFF. The chain combines TRBV24-1 with TRBJ2-1; TRBD2 aligns across 11 bases. Germline V gives CDR1 KGHDR, CDR2 SFDVKD. There are 14 residues in the CDR3. The V segment lost 7 bases and the J segment 5 bases; nucleotides outside the gene matches: 3.